This is a list of T cell receptor beta chains from one sample in a study of T cells in Graves' hyperthyroidism and ophthalmopathy. Using its own MiXCR run on the multiplex PCR reads, TCRdb lists one record per CDR3 protein. The table lists 350,000 to 450,000 distinct CDR3 sequences, approximately 15% of them singletons. Sequencing input: blood. All receptors derive from a woman aged 55-70 years with Graves' hyperthyroidism. Each CDR3 is given with its conserved first and last residue. Each record gives: V gene, D gene, clone size, J gene, CDR3 protein, CDR3 DNA. A D gene is named only where the DNA matches it firmly. Only part of the rows carry a size: once, few, many, or a class if the clone is expanded.

V gene: TRBV20-1
D gene: NA
clone size: many
J gene: TRBJ2-5
CDR3 protein: CSARGGETQYF
CDR3 DNA: TGCAGTGCCCGAGGCGGGGAGACCCAGTACTTC

V gene: TRBV12-3/TRBV12-4
D gene: NA
clone size: many
J gene: TRBJ1-1
CDR3 protein: CASTLHGEAFF
CDR3 DNA: TGTGCCAGCACCCTACATGGTGAAGCTTTCTTT

V gene: TRBV11-3
D gene: NA
clone size: many
J gene: TRBJ2-5
CDR3 protein: CASSLGLASAGETQYF
CDR3 DNA: TGTGCCAGCAGCTTAGGGTTGGCTAGCGCGGGAGAGACCCAGTACTTC

V gene: TRBV11-2
D gene: TRBD1
clone size: many
J gene: TRBJ2-7
CDR3 protein: CASSTAPGQGYEQYF
CDR3 DNA: TGTGCCAGCAGCACAGCACCGGGACAGGGCTACGAGCAGTACTTC

V gene: TRBV7-9
D gene: NA
clone size: many
J gene: TRBJ2-1
CDR3 protein: CASSLNSNEQFF
CDR3 DNA: TGTGCCAGCAGCTTGAACAGCAATGAGCAGTTCTTC

V gene: TRBV5-8
D gene: TRBD2
clone size: many
J gene: TRBJ2-7
CDR3 protein: CASSKGLAREQYF
CDR3 DNA: TGTGCCAGCAGCAAGGGACTAGCGCGCGAGCAGTACTTC

V gene: TRBV20-1
D gene: NA
clone size: many
J gene: TRBJ2-2
CDR3 protein: CSARGLVAGQNTGELFF
CDR3 DNA: TGCAGTGCTAGAGGATTGGTGGCGGGACAGAACACCGGGGAGCTGTTTTTT

V gene: TRBV7-2
D gene: NA
clone size: many
J gene: TRBJ1-1
CDR3 protein: CASSFGPGSEAFF
CDR3 DNA: NA

V gene: TRBV7-9
D gene: NA
clone size: many
J gene: TRBJ1-1
CDR3 protein: CASSFDTLNTEAFF
CDR3 DNA: TGTGCCAGCAGTTTTGACACCTTGAACACTGAAGCTTTCTTT

V gene: TRBV2
D gene: TRBD2
clone size: many
J gene: TRBJ2-7
CDR3 protein: CASSAPGVLAATYEQYF
CDR3 DNA: TGTGCCAGCAGTGCCCCGGGGGTGCTAGCGGCCACCTACGAGCAGTACTTC

V gene: TRBV5-8
D gene: TRBD2
clone size: NA
J gene: TRBJ2-5
CDR3 protein: CASSPAGTSGRVAETQYF
CDR3 DNA: TGTGCCAGCAGCCCAGCCGGGACTAGCGGGAGGGTGGCAGAGACCCAGTACTTC

V gene: TRBV6-1
D gene: TRBD1
clone size: many
J gene: TRBJ2-7
CDR3 protein: CASSVGDRGFEQYF
CDR3 DNA: TGTGCCAGCAGTGTAGGGGACAGGGGCTTCGAGCAGTACTTC

V gene: TRBV6-1
D gene: NA
clone size: NA
J gene: TRBJ2-1
CDR3 protein: CASSEWAVSYNEQFF
CDR3 DNA: TGTGCCAGCAGTGAATGGGCCGTTTCCTACAATGAGCAGTTCTTC

V gene: TRBV28
D gene: NA
clone size: NA
J gene: TRBJ1-1
CDR3 protein: CASSPTGMNAEAFF
CDR3 DNA: TGTGCCAGCAGCCCTACAGGGATGAACGCTGAAGCTTTCTTT

V gene: TRBV30
D gene: NA
clone size: many
J gene: TRBJ2-5
CDR3 protein: CAWSVRRGETQYF
CDR3 DNA: TGTGCCTGGAGTGTTAGAAGGGGAGAGACCCAGTACTTC

V gene: TRBV2
D gene: NA
clone size: many
J gene: TRBJ2-5
CDR3 protein: CATPRLRGMETQYF
CDR3 DNA: TGTGCCACCCCCCGACTTCGCGGGATGGAGACCCAGTACTTC

V gene: TRBV5-1
D gene: TRBD1
clone size: many
J gene: TRBJ1-2
CDR3 protein: CASSPGQGSYGYTF
CDR3 DNA: TGCGCCAGCAGCCCTGGACAGGGCTCCTATGGCTACACCTTC

V gene: TRBV20-1
D gene: NA
clone size: many
J gene: TRBJ1-5
CDR3 protein: CSASQGLGQPQHF
CDR3 DNA: TGCAGTGCCAGTCAGGGGTTGGGTCAGCCCCAGCATTTT

V gene: TRBV20-1
D gene: TRBD1
clone size: NA
J gene: TRBJ1-5
CDR3 protein: CSAYRQGQPQHF
CDR3 DNA: TGCAGTGCTTATCGACAGGGACAGCCCCAGCATTTT

V gene: TRBV7-9
D gene: TRBD1
clone size: few
J gene: TRBJ1-4
CDR3 protein: CASSLEGTANEKLFF
CDR3 DNA: TGTGCCAGCAGCTTAGAGGGGACAGCTAATGAAAAACTGTTTTTT

V gene: TRBV11-1
D gene: NA
clone size: many
J gene: TRBJ2-3
CDR3 protein: CASSLARTGVGTDTQYF
CDR3 DNA: TGTGCCAGCAGCTTAGCGCGAACGGGTGTGGGCACAGATACGCAGTATTTT

V gene: TRBV9
D gene: NA
clone size: NA
J gene: TRBJ2-7
CDR3 protein: CASSVGWTDTYEQYF
CDR3 DNA: TGTGCCAGCAGCGTAGGGTGGACAGACACCTACGAGCAGTACTTC

V gene: TRBV12-5
D gene: TRBD2
clone size: many
J gene: TRBJ2-7
CDR3 protein: CASGSRLAGPYEQYF
CDR3 DNA: TGTGCTAGTGGTTCCCGACTAGCGGGGCCCTACGAGCAGTACTTC

V gene: TRBV3-1
D gene: NA
clone size: many
J gene: TRBJ1-1
CDR3 protein: CASSVSGNPNTEAFF
CDR3 DNA: TGTGCCAGCAGCGTCTCAGGGAACCCGAACACTGAAGCTTTCTTT

V gene: TRBV5-1
D gene: TRBD1
clone size: few
J gene: TRBJ2-3
CDR3 protein: CASSKLQGRGADTQYF
CDR3 DNA: TGCGCCAGCAGCAAGCTACAGGGGCGTGGGGCAGATACGCAGTATTTT

V gene: TRBV19
D gene: TRBD2
clone size: NA
J gene: TRBJ2-7
CDR3 protein: CASSGRSYEQYF
CDR3 DNA: TGTGCCAGTAGCGGGAGGTCCTACGAGCAGTACTTC

V gene: TRBV11-2
D gene: NA
clone size: many
J gene: TRBJ2-1
CDR3 protein: CASSLFLYNEQFF
CDR3 DNA: TGTGCCAGCAGCTTATTCCTGTACAATGAGCAGTTCTTC

V gene: TRBV6-6
D gene: NA
clone size: many
J gene: TRBJ2-5
CDR3 protein: CASSYRGPETQYF
CDR3 DNA: TGTGCCAGCAGTTACCGGGGCCCAGAGACCCAGTACTTC

V gene: TRBV29-1
D gene: TRBD2
clone size: many
J gene: TRBJ2-5
CDR3 protein: CSVTPLAGGYQETQYF
CDR3 DNA: TGCAGCGTTACCCCACTAGCGGGAGGGTACCAAGAGACCCAGTACTTC

V gene: TRBV24-1
D gene: NA
clone size: NA
J gene: TRBJ2-1
CDR3 protein: CATSDTYNEQFF
CDR3 DNA: TGTGCCACCAGTGATACATACAATGAGCAGTTCTTC

V gene: TRBV11-2
D gene: TRBD2
clone size: many
J gene: TRBJ2-3
CDR3 protein: CASSLWTSSTDTQYF
CDR3 DNA: TGTGCCAGCAGCTTGTGGACTAGCAGCACAGATACGCAGTATTTT

V gene: TRBV28
D gene: TRBD1
clone size: many
J gene: TRBJ1-2
CDR3 protein: CASRETGDYGYTF
CDR3 DNA: TGTGCCAGCAGAGAGACAGGGGACTATGGCTACACCTTC